This T cell receptor beta chain emerged from a study of cytomegalovirus exposure and HLA in healthy donors. Study results and caveats: The investigators catalogued under 200 TCR beta chains as cytomegalovirus-associated. A prior analysis recorded that most TCR beta V segments were productive about 90% or about 30% of the time. Common viral pathogens seemed to be connected with several of the most significant clusters, according to a later analysis.

In the PCR, 60 Vbeta and 13 Jbeta primers were used. Method: immunoSEQ multiplex PCR; TCRdb's copy keeps in-frame clones and lacks some. This sample has approximately 260,000 clones, with 84% found just once. Of note for this clone: Its antigen is unidentified.

CDR1 is SGHAT and CDR2 is FQNNGV in the germline V gene. This CDR3 region has 17 residues. V lost 2 bases and J lost 4, with 20 bases in between. The TCR was taken from a middle-aged woman in good health and CMV-seropositive. Sequenced input: PBMCs. The chain employs TRBV11-2 and TRBJ2-5; maybe TRBD1 (5 bases). Written as DNA, the CDR3 is TGTGCCAGCAGCTTATGGGGCCCCAAAGGGGCGTCAGAGACCCAGTACTTC. Translated, it gives CASSLWGPKGASETQYF.